The entry below gives a single T cell receptor beta chain sequence along with its context. Original processing methods: Amplified reference gene primers provided the basis for estimating nucleated cell counts. The assay was immunoSEQ multiplex PCR, and TCRdb's table has in-frame clones only and misses some. V and J calls and clone size are copied from that table; D and trimming were computed from the DNA. The sample yields tens of thousands of clones, 79% seen once. V lost 8 bases and J lost 6, with 16 bases in between. CDR1 is SGHAT and CDR2 is FQNNGV in the germline V gene. The CDR3 totals 14 residues. This sample is part of a study of blood T cell repertoires in COVID-19. Study at large: Sites in the United States, Italy and Spain provided acute and convalescent COVID-19 samples.

The sequence was obtained from a woman older than 75 with active or convalescent COVID-19. The chain recombines TRBV11-2 with TRBJ1-4; weak D call: TRBD1 (6 bases). The source material was peripheral blood. The CDR3 bases are TGTGCCAGCCGACTGGGGGCGGCGTATGAAAAACTGTTTTTT. This sequence encodes CASRLGAAYEKLFF.